The 13 T cell receptor beta chains listed next were all sequenced from one sample in a study of CD8 T cells in Susac syndrome (dated by TCRdb to between 2018 and 2021). Library preparation was by the immunoSEQ multiplex PCR assay. RNA was extracted using the RNeasy kit, and about 0.45 to 1 ug of the RNA was reverse transcribed with random hexamers. The raw public data were reprocessed by TCRdb itself: fastp quality trimming at Q25, MiXCR clonotype calling, in-frame beta chains only. Rows merge per CDR3 protein into single entries with the most common DNA and genes. The sample profile shows about 47,000 distinct CDR3 sequences; about 92% of them were found once. The ten biggest clones cover around 0.42% of the sample. Sequenced sample: CD8+ T cells from PBMCs. These receptors originate from a human donor in good health.

The gene calls are TRBV27 and TRBJ2-7; TRBD2 agrees at 7 bases. Germline V gives CDR1 MNHEY, CDR2 SMNVEV (reference sequence). V lost 8 bases, J lost 1 base, and 8 bases stayed unmatched. The CDR3 length is 14 residues. The CDR3, as DNA: TGTGCCAGCCGAGAGGGACTACCATCCTACGAGCAGTACTTC. Translating it yields CASREGLPSYEQYF.

The chain combines TRBV6-2 or TRBV6-3 with TRBJ2-7; no clear D gene. Trimming removed 3 bases from V and 1 base from J, with 7 bases in between. Germline values: CDR1 MNHEY, CDR2 SVGEGT. The CDR3 has 13 amino acids. Here the CDR3 reads CASSYGASYEQYF. DNA for the CDR3: TGTGCCAGCAGTTATGGAGCGTCCTACGAGCAGTACTTC.

This rearrangement joins TRBV29-1 to TRBJ2-5; weak D call: TRBD1 (7 bases). V lost 0 bases and J lost 1, with 15 bases in between. Germline V gene data show CDR1 as SQVTM and CDR2 as ANQGSEA. This CDR3 region has 16 residues. The DNA for the CDR3 is TGCAGCGTTGAAGAACGGAGGGGGCATAGCCAAGAGACCCAGTACTTC. It codes for CSVEERRGHSQETQYF. Based on the CDR3 plus reference TRBV29-1 and TRBJ2-5, the full variable domain is SAVISQKPSRDICQRGTSLTIQCQVDSQVTMMFWYRQQPGQSLTLIATANQGSEATYESGFVIDKFPISRPNLTFSTLTVSNMSPEDSSIYLCSVEERRGHSQETQYFGPGTRLLVL.

The rearrangement joins TRBV6-2 or TRBV6-3 to TRBJ2-7, with 7 bases that match TRBD2. This CDR3 is 17 amino acids long. Germline CDR1 and CDR2: MNHEY and SVGEGT. V gave up 1 base and J gave up 2 bases; unmatched junction bases: 11. The CDR3 bases are TGTGCCAGCAGTTACTTAATGGCTAGCGGCCCCGCCTACGAGCAGTACTTC. It codes for CASSYLMASGPAYEQYF.

The genes are TRBV5-6 and TRBJ2-7; a possible D gene is TRBD1 (6 bases). Germline V gene lookup returns CDR1 SGHDT and CDR2 YYEEEE. The CDR3 runs to 13 residues. Between the trimmed V and J ends, which lost 3 bases and 3 bases, there was a span of 10 bases. The CDR3 protein is CASSSTGHYEQYF. The CDR3 region has the DNA TGTGCCAGCAGCTCGACAGGCCACTACGAGCAGTACTTC.

The chain combines TRBV30 with TRBJ1-1; 7 nucleotides align to TRBD1. With 6 bases clipped from V and 0 bases from J, the junction kept 7 bases outside the gene matches. The germline V gene encodes CDR1 GTSNPN and CDR2 SVGIG (reference sequence). The CDR3 has 14 residues. The CDR3, as DNA: TGTGCCTGTAGGGGGCCCTTCATGAACACTGAAGCTTTCTTT. It codes for CACRGPFMNTEAFF. Together with reference TRBV30 and TRBJ1-1, the CDR3 gives the full variable domain: SQTIHQWPATLVQPVGSPLSLECTVEGTSNPNLYWYRQAAGRGLQLLFYSVGIGQISSEVPQNLSASRPQDRQFILSSKKLLLSDSGFYLCACRGPFMNTEAFFGQGTRLTVV.

The chain carries TRBV29-1 and TRBJ2-1, with D perhaps matching TRBD2 (6 bases). Germline CDR1 reads SQVTM; CDR2 reads ANQGSEA. The CDR3 runs 14 residues. V gave up 1 base and J gave up 8 bases, with 15 bases separating them. CDR3 sequence (DNA): TGCAGCGTTGAAGTTGCCCTAGCGAGGGATGAGCAGTTCTTC. Translation: CSVEVALARDEQFF.

This clonotype was recorded once. This chain connects TRBV24-1 to TRBJ2-2; D not certain. CDR3 length equals 15 residues. Trimming removed 0 bases at V and 4 bases at J, with 8 bases between. CDR1 KGHDR and CDR2 SFDVKD come from the germline V gene. The CDR3 region is CATSDLRSGTGELFF. The CDR3 nucleotides read TGTGCCACCAGTGATTTGAGGTCAGGCACCGGGGAGCTGTTTTTT.

This clonotype occurred once. This chain connects TRBV7-6 to TRBJ2-2; 7 bases line up with TRBD2. The germline gives CDR1 SGHVS, CDR2 FNYEAQ. The CDR3 covers 16 residues. Trimming cost V 4 bases and J 3 bases; bases outside gene matches: 8. In DNA, the CDR3 is TGTGCCAGCAGCTCCTTGGCGGGAGTACACACCGGGGAGCTGTTTTTT. This sequence encodes CASSSLAGVHTGELFF.

The V gene is TRBV30, the J gene TRBJ2-7; 8 bases line up with TRBD1. Trimming at V came to 2 bases and at J to 6 bases, leaving 6 bases not matched to a gene. The CDR3 totals 13 residues. The germline CDR1 and CDR2 sequences are GTSNPN and SVGIG (reference sequence). The DNA for the CDR3 is TGTGCCTGGAGTATGGTGACAGGGGCCGAGCAGTACTTC. This translates into CAWSMVTGAEQYF.

The chain joins TRBV7-6 to TRBJ2-5, with no clear D. CDR1 is SGHVS and CDR2 is FNYEAQ in the germline V gene. The CDR3 totals 12 residues. Trimming cost V 1 base and J 4 bases, with 4 bases left between them. The CDR3 DNA follows: TGTGCCAGCAGCTTAGTGGGAGAGACCCAGTACTTC. The encoded protein is CASSLVGETQYF. Filled out from reference TRBV7-6 and TRBJ2-5, the complete variable domain reads GAGVSQSPRYKVTKRGQDVALRCDPISGHVSLYWYRQALGQGPEFLTYFNYEAQQDKSGLPNDRFSAERPEGSISTLTIQRTEQRDSAMYRCASSLVGETQYFGPGTRLLVL.

The V and J genes are TRBV30 and TRBJ2-1; 10 bases agree with TRBD2. The V and J ends lost 3 bases and 9 bases, in that order; junction bases with no gene match: 17. The CDR3 sequence is 17 residues long. Germline CDR1 is GTSNPN and CDR2 is SVGIG (reference sequence). CDR3 amino acids: CAWSPETGTSVLSEQFF. The CDR3 region has the DNA TGTGCCTGGAGCCCTGAGACCGGGACTAGCGTGCTGAGTGAGCAGTTCTTC.

This clonotype was detected only once. The junction departs from germline at one end; a sequencing error may be responsible. V and J are TRBV3-1 and TRBJ2-7; D ambiguous. From germline, CDR1 is LGHDT and CDR2 YNNKEL (reference sequence). The CDR3 sequence is 13 residues long. CDR3 in amino acids: CASSQDYSDEQYF. CDR3 coding DNA: TGTGCCAGCAGCCAAGATTACTCCGACGAGCAGTACTTC.